This T cell receptor beta chain was obtained from a study of CXCR3-negative and CXCR3-positive naive CD8 T cells. In germline, CDR1 is SGDLS, CDR2 YYNGEE. The CDR3 totals 15 residues. In the case of this clonotype: Its target is unknown.

The study, taken as a whole, reports: Fresh PBMCs went into most assays, and CXCR3 expression partly declined after cryopreservation. Similarly elevated diversity marked both naive subsets, with memory CD8+ cells showing far lower diversity.

Carrying UMI labels, the TRB cDNA libraries were prepared through 5' RACE. TCRdb re-called the 5' RACE reads; every CDR3 protein appears as one record, without DNA. Its table lists 90,000 to 100,000 distinct CDR3 sequences. This clonotype originated in a human donor in good health. Some clones in this sample may be carry-over from other donors' samples. The chain carries TRBV9 and TRBJ2-7. Sequenced: naive CXCR3- CD8+ T cells from blood. Subset of the sample: CD45RO-CCR7+CD27+CD95- naive CD8+ T cells lacking CXCR3 (TNR3-). This chain's CDR3 is CASSVGQGAPYEQYF.